The rows below give T cell receptor beta chains drawn from one sample of a study of CD8 T cells in Susac syndrome. TCRdb reprocessed the immunoSEQ multiplex PCR reads via MiXCR and lists one record per CDR3 protein. This sample has about 210,000 distinct CDR3 sequences, with about 96% found just once. Material: CD4+ T cells from PBMCs. Source of these receptors: a human donor with multiple sclerosis. Each CDR3 is given with its conserved first and last residue. The size field is filled for only some rows; it gives once, few, many or a size class.

V gene,clone size,CDR3 protein
TRBV12-3/TRBV12-4,NA,CASSSGPTNEQFF
TRBV5-6,once,CASSFVQLDNSPLHF
TRBV14,NA,CASSQRTSSHTDTQYF
TRBV29-1,NA,CSGSQGQGVAYGYTF
TRBV20-1,NA,CSARGEKKPSGANVLTF
TRBV20-1,NA,CSANSQGGGGTPLHF
TRBV2,NA,CASSVTGTSEGKTQYF
TRBV9,NA,CASSTTTGGLNTDTQYF
TRBV4-1,NA,CASSQGLGQGNTGELFF
TRBV27,NA,CASSPWGREETQYF
TRBV4-1,NA,CASSRRVRADTQYF
TRBV12-3/TRBV12-4,NA,CASSSSGPYGETQYF
TRBV30,NA,CAWRDREAFF
TRBV7-2,NA,CASSWTSGRPDSYEQYF
TRBV5-1,once,CASSLEAPWGTDTQYF
TRBV29-1,NA,CSVDRGTGEQFF
TRBV2,NA,CASRNRIFGTDTQYF
TRBV7-8,NA,CASSFRPNTEAFF
TRBV15,NA,CATIGSAPGETQYF
TRBV3-1,NA,CASSQMAGGAGEQFF
TRBV18,NA,CASSRTGFSYEQYF
TRBV20-1,NA,CSASRLAGLTDTQYF
TRBV6-1,once,CASSENQPQHF
TRBV6-2/TRBV6-3,once,CASRDGVRMPQHF
TRBV2,NA,CASRQTGRWEQYF
TRBV29-1,NA,CSASPTSTGELFF
TRBV20-1,NA,CSAHRVLQDTQYF
TRBV20-1,NA,CSAWSGDTEAFF
TRBV27,NA,CASSLTRTSGTYNEQFF
TRBV12-3/TRBV12-4,NA,CASSLPSLTGELFF
TRBV12-5,NA,CASGLGSRSSYNEQFF
TRBV27,NA,CASSGRDRGIYEQFF
TRBV7-2,once,CASSSGGTTDTQYF
TRBV9,NA,CARGEMVPHSGTQYF
TRBV7-2,NA,CASSKGQSNQPQHF
TRBV12-3/TRBV12-4,NA,CASSSRSGTSGIKTYNEQFF
TRBV27,once,CASSGQAAYEQYF
TRBV20-1,NA,CSATDRNEKLFF
TRBV28,NA,CASSLGAFDREAFF
TRBV5-1,NA,CDSSLGTQSYNEQFF
TRBV30,NA,CAWSPGLTADTQYF
TRBV5-1,NA,CASTAGGTTGADTQYF
TRBV24-1,NA,CATSDTGTGDAETQYF
TRBV7-2,NA,CASGRGGGTDTQYF
TRBV27,NA,CASSSRTGRETQYF
TRBV27,NA,CASSQKTGTRIYGYTF
TRBV9,once,CASSAGTSAIHEQYF
TRBV28,NA,CASTGPTSPNEQYF
TRBV5-6,NA,CASSLDPSGDYEQYF
TRBV10-3,NA,CAISESRQVNTEAFF
TRBV28,NA,CASSLGGLIYEQYF
TRBV12-5,NA,CASAGGRSETQYF
TRBV7-9,NA,CASTNHREGEKLFF
TRBV18,NA,CASSPVTETQYF
TRBV7-2,NA,CASSLGTAFYEQYF
TRBV29-1,NA,CSVERRTEAFF
TRBV29-1,NA,CSVAWTGETQYF
TRBV7-2,NA,CASSLAAITNNNDTQYF
TRBV18,NA,CASSPPRGIRELFF
TRBV30,NA,CAWSVGGSGANVLTF